This T cell receptor (beta chain) was recorded in a study of T cell responses to AZD1222 COVID-19 vaccine. V lost 8 bases and J lost 2, with 16 bases in between. The CDR3 runs 14 residues. The germline V gene encodes CDR1 SNHLY and CDR2 FYNNEI. Sequencing used immunoSEQ multiplex PCR; TCRdb keeps in-frame clones, though not all of them. Of more than 85,000 clones detected, approximately 90% appear once; the ten largest clones hold 1.6%. This clone was counted a single time. This clonotype was sampled from an adult in good health. The input for sequencing was peripheral blood, taken on day 0 of AZD1222 vaccination. V gene TRBV2 combines with J gene TRBJ2-7; the D gene could be TRBD1 or TRBD2 (6 bases each). The CDR3 region is CASHQGGTPYEQYF. The CDR3 region has the DNA TGTGCCAGCCATCAAGGGGGGACTCCCTACGAGCAGTACTTC.